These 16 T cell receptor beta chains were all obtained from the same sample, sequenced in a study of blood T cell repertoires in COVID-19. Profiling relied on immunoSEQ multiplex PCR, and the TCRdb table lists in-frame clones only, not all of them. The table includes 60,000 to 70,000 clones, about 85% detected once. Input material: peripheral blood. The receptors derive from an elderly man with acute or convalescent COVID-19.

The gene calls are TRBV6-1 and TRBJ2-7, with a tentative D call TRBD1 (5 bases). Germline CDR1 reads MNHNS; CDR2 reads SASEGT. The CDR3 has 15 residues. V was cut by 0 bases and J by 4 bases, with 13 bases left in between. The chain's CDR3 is CASSEAPGLLYEQYF. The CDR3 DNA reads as TGTGCCAGCAGTGAAGCACCAGGGCTGCTATACGAGCAGTACTTC.

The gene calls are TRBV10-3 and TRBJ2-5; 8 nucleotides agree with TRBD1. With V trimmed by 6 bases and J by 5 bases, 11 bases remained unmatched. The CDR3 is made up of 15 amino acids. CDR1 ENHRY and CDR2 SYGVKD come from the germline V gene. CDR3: CAISGQGRGWETQYF. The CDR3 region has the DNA TGTGCCATCAGCGGACAGGGTAGGGGGTGGGAGACCCAGTACTTC.

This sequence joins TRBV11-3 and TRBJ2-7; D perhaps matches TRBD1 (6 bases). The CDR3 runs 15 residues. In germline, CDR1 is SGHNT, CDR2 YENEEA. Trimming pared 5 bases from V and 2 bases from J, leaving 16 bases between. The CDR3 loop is CASSRRAGQTYEQYF. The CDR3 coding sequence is TGTGCCAGCAGCAGGCGGGCTGGACAGACCTACGAGCAGTACTTC.

This chain's CDR3 is CASSLVQVYNEQFF. CDR3 DNA: TGTGCCAGCAGCTTAGTACAAGTCTACAATGAGCAGTTCTTC. This chain connects TRBV7-2 to TRBJ2-1; no firm D call. The CDR3 runs to 14 residues. Trimming shortened V by 1 base and J by 3 bases, and 7 bases separated the two germline ends. Germline CDR1 and CDR2: SGHTA and FQGNSA.

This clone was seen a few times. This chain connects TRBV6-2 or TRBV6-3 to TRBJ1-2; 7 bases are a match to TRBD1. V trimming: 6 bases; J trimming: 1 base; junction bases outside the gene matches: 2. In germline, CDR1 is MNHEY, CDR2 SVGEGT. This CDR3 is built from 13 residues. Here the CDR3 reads CASSRDSNYGYTF. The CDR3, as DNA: TGTGCCAGCAGCCGGGACAGTAACTATGGCTACACCTTC.

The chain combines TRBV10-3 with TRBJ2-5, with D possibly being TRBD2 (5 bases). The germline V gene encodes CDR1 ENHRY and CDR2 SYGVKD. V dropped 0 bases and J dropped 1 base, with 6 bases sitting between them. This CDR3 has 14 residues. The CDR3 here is CAISESSAQETQYF. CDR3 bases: TGTGCCATCAGTGAGTCTAGCGCCCAAGAGACCCAGTACTTC.

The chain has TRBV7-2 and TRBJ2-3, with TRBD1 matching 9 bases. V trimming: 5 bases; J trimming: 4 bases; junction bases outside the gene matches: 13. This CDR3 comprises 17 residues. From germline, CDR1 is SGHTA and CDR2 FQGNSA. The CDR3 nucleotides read TGTGCCAGCAGCCGCCGATCGACAGGGGGGACCCCAGATACGCAGTATTTT. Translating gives CASSRRSTGGTPDTQYF.

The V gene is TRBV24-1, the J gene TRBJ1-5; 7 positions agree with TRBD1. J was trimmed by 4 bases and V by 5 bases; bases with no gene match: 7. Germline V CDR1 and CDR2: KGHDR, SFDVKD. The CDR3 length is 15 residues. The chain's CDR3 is CATSATGSWNQPQHF. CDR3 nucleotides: TGTGCCACCAGTGCGACAGGGAGTTGGAATCAGCCCCAGCATTTT.

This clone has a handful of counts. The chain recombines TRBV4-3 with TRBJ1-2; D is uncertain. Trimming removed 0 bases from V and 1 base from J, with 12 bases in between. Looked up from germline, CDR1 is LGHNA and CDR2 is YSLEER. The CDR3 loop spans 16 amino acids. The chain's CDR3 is CASSQDWRAINYGYTF. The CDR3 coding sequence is TGCGCCAGCAGCCAAGACTGGCGGGCTATTAACTATGGCTACACCTTC.

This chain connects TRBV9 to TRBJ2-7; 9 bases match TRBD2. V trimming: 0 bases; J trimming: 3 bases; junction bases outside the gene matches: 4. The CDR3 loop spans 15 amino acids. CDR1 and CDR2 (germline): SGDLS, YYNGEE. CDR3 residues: CASSVAELAGYEQYF. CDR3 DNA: TGTGCCAGCAGCGTAGCTGAACTAGCGGGCTACGAGCAGTACTTC.

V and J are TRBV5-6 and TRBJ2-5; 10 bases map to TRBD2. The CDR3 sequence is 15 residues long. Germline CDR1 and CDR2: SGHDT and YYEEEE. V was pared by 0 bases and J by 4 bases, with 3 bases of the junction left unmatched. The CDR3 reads CASSLVLAGVETQYF. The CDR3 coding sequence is TGTGCCAGCAGCTTGGTCCTAGCGGGAGTAGAGACCCAGTACTTC.

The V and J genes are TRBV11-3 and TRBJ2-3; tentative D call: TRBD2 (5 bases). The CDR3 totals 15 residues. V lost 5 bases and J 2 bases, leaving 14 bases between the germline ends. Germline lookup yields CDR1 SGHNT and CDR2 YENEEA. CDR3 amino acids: CASSPAGGLTDTQYF. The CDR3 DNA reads TGTGCCAGCAGCCCAGCCGGAGGACTCACAGATACGCAGTATTTT.

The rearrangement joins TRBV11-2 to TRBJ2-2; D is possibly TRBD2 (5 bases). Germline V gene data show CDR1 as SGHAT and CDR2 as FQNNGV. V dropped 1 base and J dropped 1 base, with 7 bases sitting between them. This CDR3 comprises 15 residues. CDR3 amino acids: CASSLVGRNTGELFF. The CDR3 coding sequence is TGTGCCAGCAGCTTAGTGGGGAGGAACACCGGGGAGCTGTTTTTT.

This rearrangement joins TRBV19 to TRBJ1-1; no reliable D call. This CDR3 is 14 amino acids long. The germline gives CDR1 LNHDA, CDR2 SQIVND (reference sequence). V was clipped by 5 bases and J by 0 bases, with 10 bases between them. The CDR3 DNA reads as TGTGCCAGTAGTTTCTGGACTGTGAACACTGAAGCTTTCTTT. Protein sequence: CASSFWTVNTEAFF.

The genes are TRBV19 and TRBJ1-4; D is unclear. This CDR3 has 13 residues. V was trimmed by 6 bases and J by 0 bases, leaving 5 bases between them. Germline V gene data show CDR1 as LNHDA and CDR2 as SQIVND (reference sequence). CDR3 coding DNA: TGTGCCAGTAGACGGTCAACTAATGAAAAACTGTTTTTT. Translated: CASRRSTNEKLFF.

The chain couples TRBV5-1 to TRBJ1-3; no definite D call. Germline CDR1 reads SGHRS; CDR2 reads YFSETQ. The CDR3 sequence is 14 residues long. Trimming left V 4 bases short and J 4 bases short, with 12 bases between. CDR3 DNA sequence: TGCGCCAGCAGCCGGACTGTGGGAGGAAACACCATATATTTT. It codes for CASSRTVGGNTIYF.